The next 23 T cell receptor beta chains were all read from a single sample in a study of blood T cells in healthy people across ages. Together with a sample-barcoded 5' primer, a J-beta primer mix was included in a second PCR lasting about 7 to 11 cycles. Using its own MiXCR run on the 5' RACE reads, TCRdb lists one record per CDR3 protein. The sample yields about 780,000 distinct CDR3 sequences, roughly 26% seen once. These data were also reused for a study on T cells of mothers and their children.

The sequencing input was blood. The receptors originated from a boy younger than 18 in good health.

This clonotype has just a few counts. V usage is TRBV7-9 and J usage is TRBJ2-1; TRBD2 agrees at 9 bases. The length of the CDR3 is 17 residues. CDR1 SEHNR and CDR2 FQNEAQ come from the germline V gene (reference sequence). V shed 5 bases, J shed 0 bases, and the junction held 8 bases outside the gene matches. The CDR3 DNA is TGTGCCAGCAGCCCGGGACTAGCCACTGTCTCCTACAATGAGCAGTTCTTC. Residues: CASSPGLATVSYNEQFF.

The chain links TRBV12-3 or TRBV12-4 to TRBJ2-3; D may be TRBD2 (5 bases). This CDR3 comprises 13 residues. V gave up 6 bases and J gave up 5 bases, with 12 bases separating them. The CDR3 region is CASSPGNRDTQYF. CDR3 DNA: TGTGCCAGCAGCCCGGGAAATCGAGATACGCAGTATTTT.

The chain has TRBV7-2 and TRBJ2-4; tentative D call: TRBD2 (6 bases). The CDR3 covers 16 residues. Deletions cut 1 base from V and 3 bases from J, with 13 bases between. CDR1 is SGHTA and CDR2 is FQGNSA in the germline V gene. Written as DNA, the CDR3 is TGTGCCAGCAGCTTAGAAGCGGGCAAGCTCAAAAACATTCAGTACTTC. Protein sequence: CASSLEAGKLKNIQYF.

The chain links TRBV5-5 to TRBJ1-1; unclear D gene. Germline lookup yields CDR1 SGHKS and CDR2 YYEKEE (reference sequence). The CDR3 consists of 13 residues. Deletions cut 0 bases from V and 7 bases from J, with 10 bases between. CDR3 sequence: CASSLGLLGEAFF. CDR3 DNA sequence: TGTGCCAGCAGCTTGGGTTTGTTAGGTGAAGCTTTCTTT.

A few counts support this clonotype. The genes are TRBV6-5 and TRBJ1-1, with TRBD1 as a possible D gene (5 bases). From germline, CDR1 is MNHEY and CDR2 SVGAGI. The V gene lost 4 bases and the J gene lost 3 bases, with 18 bases spanning the gap. This CDR3 has 16 residues. The CDR3, as DNA: TGTGCCAGCAGTTTATATGGGTCCAGGGTAGACACTGAAGCTTTCTTT. It is translated as CASSLYGSRVDTEAFF.

This clonotype was recorded a few times. The gene calls are TRBV7-9 and TRBJ2-3; 10 bases are a match to TRBD2. The CDR3 spans 16 residues. The V gene's germline CDR1 is SEHNR and CDR2 FQNEAQ (reference sequence). Losses at the gene ends were 1 base for V and 2 bases for J; bases not matched to a gene: 3. The CDR3 here is CASSLGLAGATDTQYF. CDR3 in DNA: TGTGCCAGCAGCTTAGGGCTAGCGGGGGCCACAGATACGCAGTATTTT.

V is TRBV7-9 and J is TRBJ2-7, with D perhaps matching TRBD1 (6 bases). Germline V gives CDR1 SEHNR, CDR2 FQNEAQ (reference sequence). The CDR3 has 15 amino acids. V gave up 5 bases and J gave up 0 bases, with 14 bases separating them. CDR3 region: CASSGTQGSSYEQYF. The CDR3 region has the DNA TGTGCCAGCAGCGGGACACAGGGAAGCTCCTACGAGCAGTACTTC.

This clonotype was seen a handful of times. The chain recombines TRBV7-9 with TRBJ1-2, with TRBD1 matching 7 bases. The V gene's germline CDR1 is SEHNR and CDR2 FQNEAQ (reference sequence). The CDR3 consists of 15 residues. The trim removed 5 bases at V and 4 bases at J, leaving 10 bases unmatched. The CDR3 sequence is CASSHLLGTVYGYTF. CDR3 in DNA: TGTGCCAGCAGCCACCTCTTAGGGACAGTCTATGGCTACACCTTC.

V is TRBV7-2 and J is TRBJ2-5; 7 bases align to TRBD1. The CDR3 totals 15 residues. Germline CDR1 and CDR2: SGHTA and FQGNSA. The V segment lost 4 bases and the J segment 5 bases; nucleotides outside the gene matches: 10. The CDR3 nucleotides are TGTGCCAGCAGCTCCGACAGGGCCCGGCGGGAGACCCAGTACTTC. Translated, it gives CASSSDRARRETQYF. Combining the CDR3 with reference TRBV7-2 and TRBJ2-5 gives the whole variable domain GAGVSQSPSNKVTEKGKDVELRCDPISGHTALYWYRQSLGQGLEFLIYFQGNSAPDKSGLPSDRFSAERTGGSVSTLTIQRTQQEDSAVYLCASSSDRARRETQYFGPGTRLLVL.

J is TRBJ2-1 and V is TRBV4-3, with D hard to call. Germline V gene lookup returns CDR1 LGHNA and CDR2 YSLEER. Trimming removed 1 base at V and 5 bases at J, with 6 bases between. The CDR3 runs 13 residues. CDR3 region: CASSQVLDNEQFF. CDR3 sequence (DNA): TGCGCCAGCAGCCAAGTCCTAGACAATGAGCAGTTCTTC.

This clonotype was seen more than once but under ten times. V gene TRBV5-1 combines with J gene TRBJ2-7, with TRBD2 matching 7 bases. The CDR3 length is 16 residues. Germline trimming cut 6 bases from V and 0 bases from J; bases unmatched to any gene: 12. The germline V gene has CDR1 SGHRS and CDR2 YFSETQ. The CDR3 is CASTQDERGSSYEQYF. As DNA, the CDR3 is TGCGCCAGCACCCAGGACGAGCGGGGCAGCTCCTACGAGCAGTACTTC.

The chain employs TRBV3-1 and TRBJ2-5; 8 bases are a match to TRBD2. J gave up 6 bases and V 1 base, and 10 bases lay outside the gene matches. The CDR3 is 16 amino acids. Germline CDR1 is LGHDT and CDR2 is YNNKEL (reference sequence). The CDR3 sequence is CASSQGLAGGIKTQYF. The CDR3 DNA follows: TGTGCCAGCAGCCAAGGCCTGGCGGGGGGTATAAAGACCCAGTACTTC.

The rearrangement links TRBV6-1 to TRBJ1-2; 11 nucleotides agree with TRBD1. Looked up from germline, CDR1 is MNHNS and CDR2 is SASEGT. V trimming: 2 bases; J trimming: 7 bases; junction bases outside the gene matches: 6. The CDR3 loop spans 15 amino acids. DNA for the CDR3: TGTGCCAGCAGTGAACCGGGACAGGGGGAGTTTGGCTACACCTTC. It translates to CASSEPGQGEFGYTF.

The V call is TRBV2, the J call TRBJ2-5, with 7 positions matching TRBD2. Trimming at V came to 4 bases and at J to 2 bases, leaving 7 bases not matched to a gene. Germline CDR1 reads SNHLY; CDR2 reads FYNNEI. The CDR3 covers 15 residues. CDR3 amino acids: CASSAWAGVQETQYF. DNA of the CDR3: TGTGCCAGCAGTGCCTGGGCGGGGGTGCAAGAGACCCAGTACTTC.

The rearrangement joins TRBV2 to TRBJ1-3; unclear D gene. V shed 9 bases and J shed 4 bases, with 13 bases lying between them. The CDR3 runs 13 residues. Looked up from germline, CDR1 is SNHLY and CDR2 is FYNNEI. As DNA, the CDR3 is TGTGCCAGGAGCTCTACGGGGGGAAACACCATATATTTT. Translated: CARSSTGGNTIYF. Supplemented by reference TRBV2 and TRBJ1-3, the full variable domain reads EPEVTQTPSHQVTQMGQEVILRCVPISNHLYFYWYRQILGQKVEFLVSFYNNEISEKSEIFDDQFSVERPDGSNFTLKIRSTKLEDSAMYFCARSSTGGNTIYFGEGSWLTVV.

In its sample, this clonotype was seen many times. The junction shows a germline mismatch at one end, possibly a read error. The chain carries TRBV5-1 and TRBJ2-7, with D possibly TRBD2 on 6 matching bases. Per germline, CDR1 SGHRS and CDR2 YFSETQ. CDR3 size: 14 residues. The CDR3 coding sequence is TGTGCCAGCAGCCCCGGGGGAAGCTCCTACGAGCAGTACTTC. It specifies CASSPGGSSYEQYF.

This chain joins TRBV7-9 and TRBJ1-6, with a possible D match to TRBD1 (6 bases). V was clipped by 1 base and J by 5 bases, with 9 bases between them. Germline V CDR1 and CDR2: SEHNR, FQNEAQ (reference sequence). This CDR3 contains 15 residues. The CDR3 DNA reads as TGTGCCAGCAGCTTAGACAGGGAGGATAATTCACCCCTCCACTTT. Residues: CASSLDREDNSPLHF.

The chain joins TRBV7-3 to TRBJ2-3; D not certain. CDR3 length: 14 residues. CDR1 is SGHTA, CDR2 FQGTGA, per germline. The V gene lost 5 bases and the J gene lost 0 bases, with 9 bases spanning the gap. Here the CDR3 DNA reads TGTGCCAGCAGCGAGTCGGCTAGCACAGATACGCAGTATTTT. Amino acids: CASSESASTDTQYF.

This chain joins TRBV7-9 and TRBJ2-5; a possible D gene is TRBD2 (5 bases). Germline V gene sequence: CDR1 SEHNR, CDR2 FQNEAQ (reference sequence). There are 13 residues in the CDR3. V was shortened by 3 bases and J by 5 bases, with 10 bases between the two germline ends. The DNA of the CDR3 is TGTGCCAGCAGCTTTACCGGGGAGGAGACCCAGTACTTC. Translated: CASSFTGEETQYF. The complete variable domain, with remaining parts taken from reference TRBV7-9 and TRBJ2-5, reads DTGVSQNPRHKITKRGQNVTFRCDPISEHNRLYWYRQTLGQGPEFLTYFQNEAQLEKSRLLSDRFSAERPKGSFSTLEIQRTEQGDSAMYLCASSFTGEETQYFGPGTRLLVL.

This clonotype was seen only a few times. The chain has TRBV15 and TRBJ2-2; D might be TRBD1 (6 bases). Germline V CDR1 and CDR2: LNHNV, YYDKDF (reference sequence). The CDR3 sequence is 15 residues long. V shed 2 bases and J shed 6 bases, with 13 bases lying between them. DNA for the CDR3: TGTGCCACCAGCAGATCTTTCGAGGGGGCCGGGGAGCTGTTTTTT. It codes for CATSRSFEGAGELFF.

This chain uses TRBV5-6 with TRBJ2-3; D is unclear. The ends were cut back, 2 bases at V and 8 bases at J, with 9 bases in the middle. The CDR3 covers 12 residues. Germline V gene data show CDR1 as SGHDT and CDR2 as YYEEEE. The CDR3 nucleotides read TGTGCCAGCAGCTTAACCCCCGGTACGCAGTATTTT. Protein product: CASSLTPGTQYF. The full variable domain, rest sourced from reference TRBV5-6 and TRBJ2-3, is DAGVTQSPTHLIKTRGQQVTLRCSPKSGHDTVSWYQQALGQGPQFIFQYYEEEERQRGNFPDRFSGHQFPNYSSELNVNALLLGDSALYLCASSLTPGTQYFGPGTRLTVL.

The chain couples TRBV6-6 to TRBJ2-4, with TRBD1 matching 11 bases. The CDR3 loop spans 18 amino acids. The germline gives CDR1 MNHNY, CDR2 SVGAGI (reference sequence). Trimming cost V 6 bases and J 0 bases; bases outside gene matches: 10. CDR3: CASRGGTGGLLAKNIQYF. CDR3 sequence (DNA): TGTGCCAGCAGGGGCGGGACAGGGGGATTACTAGCCAAAAACATTCAGTACTTC.

The gene calls are TRBV3-1 and TRBJ1-1; no clear D. Trimming took 1 base from V and 3 from J, leaving 6 bases between them. This CDR3 is built from 13 residues. Germline-derived CDR1 and CDR2 are LGHDT and YNNKEL (reference sequence). The CDR3, as DNA: TGTGCCAGCAGCCAAGGGCGTCACACTGAAGCTTTCTTT. Translated, it gives CASSQGRHTEAFF.